The 26 T cell receptor beta chains below were found in one sample sequenced in a study of T cells after yellow fever vaccination (dated by TCRdb to between 2018 and 2021). The method was 5' RACE. Sequencing was performed on an Illumina HiSeq 2500. In-frame beta chains were kept once TCRdb had trimmed the public reads at Q25 with fastp and called clones with MiXCR. Rows merge per CDR3 protein into single entries with the most common DNA and genes. The sample includes roughly 170,000 distinct CDR3 sequences, with approximately 6.2% observed a single time. In total, the top ten clones hold roughly 3% of the sample. This specimen's treatment or condition label, per the study, means: live attenuated yellow fever vaccine strain. The specimen was CD4+ T cells sorted from PBMCs, collected on the day of the first yellow fever vaccination. These receptors were taken from a man aged 18-30 years who received the YFV17D yellow fever vaccine.

This clonotype was detected only a few times. This chain joins TRBV19 and TRBJ1-2, with 9 bases lining up with TRBD1. The CDR3 has 16 amino acids. The germline V gene encodes CDR1 LNHDA and CDR2 SQIVND (reference sequence). The trim removed 3 bases at V and 8 bases at J, leaving 13 bases unmatched. The CDR3 reads CASSIANAGQGGGYTF. CDR3 DNA sequence: TGTGCCAGTAGTATCGCCAACGCGGGACAGGGAGGGGGCTACACCTTC.

The rearrangement joins TRBV7-2 to TRBJ2-3; possible D gene TRBD1, 5 bases. Germline V gene lookup returns CDR1 SGHTA and CDR2 FQGNSA. The germline V and J ends were trimmed by 6 bases and 14 bases, with 24 bases remaining between them. The CDR3 is made up of 14 amino acids. In nucleotides, the CDR3 is TGTGCCAGCAGAAGATGGGGCCCCACAGATACACGGTATTTT. The encoded protein is CASRRWGPTDTRYF.

This clonotype was observed many times. The chain has TRBV7-2 and TRBJ2-5; 15 nucleotides line up with TRBD2. The CDR3 runs to 15 residues. The germline CDR1 and CDR2 sequences are SGHTA and FQGNSA. V trimming: 5 bases; J trimming: 9 bases; junction bases outside the gene matches: 7. CDR3 region: CASSPGLAGGRSQYF. DNA for the CDR3: TGTGCCAGCAGCCCGGGACTAGCGGGGGGAAGGTCCCAGTACTTC.

This clonotype was observed at least ten times. V usage is TRBV15 and J usage is TRBJ2-5; 13 nucleotides align to TRBD2. There are 17 residues in the CDR3. CDR1 is LNHNV, CDR2 YYDKDF, per germline (reference sequence). The junction had 11 bases not matched to a gene; V was cut back by 5 bases and J by 5 bases. CDR3 amino acids: CATSRGLAGQREETQYF. CDR3 coding DNA: TGTGCCACCAGCCGGGGACTAGCGGGGCAAAGGGAGGAGACCCAGTACTTC.

This clonotype came up a few times. The chain couples TRBV4-1 to TRBJ2-5; a weak D match, TRBD2 (7 bases). Looked up from germline, CDR1 is MGHRA and CDR2 is YSYEKL. Between the trimmed V and J ends, which lost 6 bases and 4 bases, there was a span of 15 bases. This CDR3 comprises 14 residues. The CDR3 reads CASRVWGGGETQYF. CDR3 DNA sequence: TGCGCCAGCAGGGTCTGGGGGGGCGGAGAGACCCAGTACTTC.

The chain couples TRBV7-2 to TRBJ1-5; D perhaps matches TRBD1 (5 bases). Germline CDR1 SGHTA, CDR2 FQGNSA. The CDR3 runs to 15 residues. V was clipped by 3 bases and J by 0 bases, with 9 bases between them. CDR3 DNA sequence: TGTGCCAGCAGCTTCCAGGGTATTAGCAATCAGCCCCAGCATTTT. This translates into CASSFQGISNQPQHF.

This clonotype has at least ten counts. This chain connects TRBV7-2 to TRBJ1-1; 7 bases are a match to TRBD1. There are 13 residues in the CDR3. CDR1 is SGHTA and CDR2 is FQGNSA in the germline V gene. The J segment lost 7 bases and the V segment lost 2 bases, leaving 4 bases of the junction unmatched. CDR3 coding DNA: TGTGCCAGCAGCTTAAGGGGGCTGGGTGAAGCTTTCTTT. This sequence encodes CASSLRGLGEAFF.

This clonotype was found many times. This chain joins TRBV7-2 and TRBJ1-4; TRBD1 is a possible D gene (5 bases). V was cut by 2 bases and J by 1 base, with 8 bases left in between. The germline gives CDR1 SGHTA, CDR2 FQGNSA. CDR3 length: 15 residues. The CDR3: CASSLNGGTNEKLFF. The CDR3 DNA follows: TGTGCCAGCAGCTTAAATGGGGGAACTAATGAAAAACTGTTTTTT.

This clonotype was observed many times. The chain uses TRBV7-8 and TRBJ1-1; D unresolved. The germline V gene has CDR1 SGHVS and CDR2 FQNEAQ. V lost 2 bases and J 3 bases, leaving 7 bases between the germline ends. The length of the CDR3 is 13 residues. CDR3 in amino acids: CASSLSAYTEAFF. The DNA of the CDR3 is TGTGCCAGCAGCTTAAGTGCGTACACTGAAGCTTTCTTT.

This clonotype has a count of ten or more. The chain carries TRBV12-3 or TRBV12-4 and TRBJ2-3; tentatively, D is TRBD1 (7 bases). The CDR3 is made up of 13 amino acids. Deletions cut 7 bases from V and 6 bases from J, with 14 bases between. Written as DNA, the CDR3 is TGTGCCAGCAACCGACAGGGAGGCGATACGCAGTATTTT. It translates to CASNRQGGDTQYF.

This clonotype came up a few times. The chain recombines TRBV12-3 or TRBV12-4 with TRBJ1-2, with a tentative D call TRBD1 (6 bases). V was trimmed by 6 bases and J by 3 bases, leaving 11 bases between them. The CDR3 loop spans 13 amino acids. The CDR3 DNA reads as TGTGCCAGCAGCCGGGACAATTACTATGGCTACACCTTC. Translated: CASSRDNYYGYTF.

Note on this clonotype: This may stem from a read error, because a much larger clone lies one nucleotide away. The chain is built from TRBV2 and TRBJ2-1; perhaps TRBD2 as D (5 bases). The V gene's germline CDR1 is SNHLY and CDR2 FYNNEI. Trimming took off 6 bases at V and 8 bases at J, with 20 bases between the two ends. This CDR3 region has 15 residues. In DNA form, the CDR3 reads TGTGCCAGCAGCGAGACTCGGGTTCAAGCGGATGAGCAGTTCTTC. Its protein is CASSETRVQADEQFF.

This clonotype was observed at least ten times. This sequence joins TRBV2 and TRBJ2-5; D is unclear. V gave up 4 bases and J gave up 5 bases, with 5 bases separating them. CDR1 is SNHLY and CDR2 is FYNNEI in the germline V gene. This CDR3 comprises 11 residues. The CDR3 DNA sequence: TGTGCCAGCAGTGTGGAGGAGACCCAGTACTTC. Translating gives CASSVEETQYF.

This clonotype was counted only a few times. The rearrangement joins TRBV11-2 to TRBJ2-1, with a tentative D call TRBD1 (6 bases). V lost 5 bases and J lost 4, with 15 bases in between. The germline CDR1 and CDR2 sequences are SGHAT and FQNNGV. The CDR3 length is 15 residues. CDR3 amino acids: CASSPVQGKYNEQFF. The CDR3, as DNA: TGTGCCAGCAGCCCCGTGCAGGGGAAATACAATGAGCAGTTCTTC.

This chain uses TRBV14 with TRBJ2-5, with D uncertain. V shed 4 bases and J shed 2 bases, with 14 bases lying between them. The CDR3 length is 15 residues. The germline CDR1 and CDR2 sequences are SGHDN and FVKESK. The CDR3 reads CASSPRSGFQETQYF. The DNA for the CDR3 is TGTGCCAGCAGCCCTCGGTCCGGTTTTCAAGAGACCCAGTACTTC.

This chain uses TRBV5-1 with TRBJ1-4, with 7 bases matching TRBD1. The V gene end was trimmed by 2 bases and the J gene end by 4 bases; junction bases not matched to a gene: 5. The germline V gene encodes CDR1 SGHRS and CDR2 YFSETQ. The CDR3 contains 15 residues. DNA of the CDR3: TGCGCCAGCAGCTTTTCTGGGACAGATAATGAAAAACTGTTTTTT. This translates into CASSFSGTDNEKLFF.

This clonotype showed up many times. The chain joins TRBV20-1 to TRBJ1-5; no clear D gene. The CDR3 consists of 15 residues. V was pared by 3 bases and J by 0 bases, with 12 bases between. The germline V gene has CDR1 DFQATT and CDR2 SNEGSKA (reference sequence). The chain's CDR3 is CSASRFGGSNQPQHF. In DNA form, the CDR3 reads TGCAGTGCTAGCAGGTTCGGCGGTAGCAATCAGCCCCAGCATTTT.

This clonotype was observed at least ten times. The chain employs TRBV18 and TRBJ2-1; D unclear. CDR1 and CDR2 (germline): KGHSH, LQKENI. The CDR3 loop spans 14 amino acids. V lost 2 bases to trimming and J lost 7 bases, with 12 bases between them. CDR3 protein: CASSPGWGLNEQFF. In nucleotides, the CDR3 is TGTGCCAGCTCACCAGGGTGGGGTCTGAATGAGCAGTTCTTC.

This clonotype has just a few counts. The chain carries TRBV6-5 and TRBJ1-3, with D perhaps matching TRBD1 (5 bases). Between the trimmed V and J ends, which lost 1 base and 9 bases, there was a span of 16 bases. This CDR3 contains 15 residues. Germline CDR1 is MNHEY and CDR2 is SVGAGI. Here the CDR3 DNA reads TGTGCCAGCAGTTACTGGGGGGACGGGGAGACCACCATATATTTT. Protein product: CASSYWGDGETTIYF.

This clonotype was observed at least ten times. The chain couples TRBV7-2 to TRBJ2-6, with D uncertain. V lost 5 bases and J lost 4, with 15 bases in between. CDR1 and CDR2 (germline): SGHTA, FQGNSA. The CDR3 runs 16 residues. The CDR3 region has the DNA TGTGCCAGCAGCCCCTGGACCGCTCAGGGGGCCAACGTCCTGACTTTC. This gives the protein CASSPWTAQGANVLTF.

This clonotype is judged medium-sized. V gene TRBV15 combines with J gene TRBJ1-5; D gene uncertain. The CDR3 is made up of 13 amino acids. Trimming left V 2 bases short and J 11 bases short, with 13 bases between. Germline lookup yields CDR1 LNHNV and CDR2 YYDKDF (reference sequence). This CDR3 is CATSRNVRQAQHF. The DNA of the CDR3 is TGTGCCACCAGCAGAAACGTAAGGCAGGCCCAGCATTTT.

This clonotype was counted at least ten times. The chain links TRBV12-3 or TRBV12-4 to TRBJ1-5; D is ambiguous. The CDR3 spans 14 residues. Trimming took off 5 bases at V and 4 bases at J, with 12 bases between the two ends. Here the CDR3 DNA reads TGTGCCAGCAGTATGATGACGGGGAATCAGCCCCAGCATTTT. Translating it yields CASSMMTGNQPQHF.

The chain joins TRBV29-1 to TRBJ1-2, with D hard to call. The length of the CDR3 is 13 residues. Germline V gene data show CDR1 as SQVTM and CDR2 as ANQGSEA. Trimming took 3 bases from V and 3 from J, leaving 11 bases between them. The chain's CDR3 is CSVDSARDYGYTF. Here the CDR3 DNA reads TGCAGCGTTGATTCGGCCCGAGACTATGGCTACACCTTC. Filled out from reference TRBV29-1 and TRBJ1-2, the complete variable domain reads SAVISQKPSRDICQRGTSLTIQCQVDSQVTMMFWYRQQPGQSLTLIATANQGSEATYESGFVIDKFPISRPNLTFSTLTVSNMSPEDSSIYLCSVDSARDYGYTFGSGTRLTVV.

This clonotype came up a few times. The CDR3 loop is CATSRATGGRGYNSPLHF. The CDR3 DNA sequence: TGTGCCACCAGCAGGGCCACAGGGGGAAGGGGCTATAATTCACCCCTCCACTTT. The chain combines TRBV15 with TRBJ1-6; 8 bases match TRBD1. The CDR3 totals 18 residues. Trimming cost V 3 bases and J 3 bases; bases outside gene matches: 10. From germline, CDR1 is LNHNV and CDR2 YYDKDF (reference sequence).

This clonotype was counted at least ten times. This sequence joins TRBV4-1 and TRBJ2-1, with TRBD2 matching over 7 bases. The V and J ends lost 4 bases and 3 bases, in that order; junction bases with no gene match: 9. CDR1 MGHRA and CDR2 YSYEKL come from the germline V gene. The CDR3 has 16 amino acids. The CDR3 spells CASSRLSGVNYNEQFF. The CDR3, as DNA: TGCGCCAGCAGCCGACTAAGCGGGGTCAACTACAATGAGCAGTTCTTC.

V is TRBV12-3 or TRBV12-4 and J is TRBJ2-3, with 7 bases fitting TRBD2. The CDR3 is 15 amino acids. With V trimmed by 5 bases and J by 3 bases, 8 bases remained unmatched. The CDR3 reads CASSPREDETDTQYF. The CDR3 coding sequence is TGTGCCAGCAGTCCCCGGGAGGATGAAACAGATACGCAGTATTTT.